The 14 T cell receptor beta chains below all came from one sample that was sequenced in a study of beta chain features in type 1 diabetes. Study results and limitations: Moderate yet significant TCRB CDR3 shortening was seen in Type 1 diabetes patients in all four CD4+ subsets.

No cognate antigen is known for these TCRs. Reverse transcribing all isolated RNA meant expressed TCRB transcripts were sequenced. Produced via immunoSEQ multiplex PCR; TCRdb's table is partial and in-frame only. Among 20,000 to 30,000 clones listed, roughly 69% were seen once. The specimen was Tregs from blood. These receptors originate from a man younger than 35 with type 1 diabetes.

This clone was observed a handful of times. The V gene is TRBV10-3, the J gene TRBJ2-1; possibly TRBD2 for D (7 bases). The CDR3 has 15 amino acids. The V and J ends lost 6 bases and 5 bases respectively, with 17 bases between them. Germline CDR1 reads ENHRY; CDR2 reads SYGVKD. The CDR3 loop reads CAIRREGGAHNEQFF. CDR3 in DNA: TGTGCCATCAGGAGGGAGGGGGGAGCCCACAATGAGCAGTTCTTC.

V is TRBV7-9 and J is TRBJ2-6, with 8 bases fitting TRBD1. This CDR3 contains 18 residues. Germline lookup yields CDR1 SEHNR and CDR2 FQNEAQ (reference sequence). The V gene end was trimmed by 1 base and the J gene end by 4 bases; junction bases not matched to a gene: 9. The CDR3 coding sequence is TGTGCCAGCAGCTTAGTGCCCCGTGGGACAGGAGGGGCCAACGTCCTGACTTTC. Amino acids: CASSLVPRGTGGANVLTF. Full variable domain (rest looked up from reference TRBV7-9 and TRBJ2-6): DTGVSQNPRHKITKRGQNVTFRCDPISEHNRLYWYRQTLGQGPEFLTYFQNEAQLEKSRLLSDRFSAERPKGSFSTLEIQRTEQGDSAMYLCASSLVPRGTGGANVLTFGAGSRLTVL.

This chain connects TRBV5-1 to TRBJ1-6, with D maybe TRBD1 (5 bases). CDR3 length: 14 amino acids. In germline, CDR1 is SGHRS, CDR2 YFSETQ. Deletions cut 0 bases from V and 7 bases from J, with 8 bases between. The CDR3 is CASSLGQPNSPLHF. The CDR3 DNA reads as TGCGCCAGCAGCTTGGGACAGCCGAATTCACCCCTCCACTTT.

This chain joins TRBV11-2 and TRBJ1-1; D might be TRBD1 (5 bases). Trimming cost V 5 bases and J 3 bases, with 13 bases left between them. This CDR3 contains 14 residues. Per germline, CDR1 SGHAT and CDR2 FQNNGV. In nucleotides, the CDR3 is TGTGCCAGCAGCCTATCCGACAGTGACACTGAAGCTTTCTTT. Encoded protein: CASSLSDSDTEAFF.

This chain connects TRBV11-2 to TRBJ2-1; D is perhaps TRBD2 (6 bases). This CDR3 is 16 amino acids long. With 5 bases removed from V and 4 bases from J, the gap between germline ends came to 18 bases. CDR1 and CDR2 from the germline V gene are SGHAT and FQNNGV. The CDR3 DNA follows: TGTGCCAGCAGCGGGCTAGGAGGGAGGCTTTACAATGAGCAGTTCTTC. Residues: CASSGLGGRLYNEQFF. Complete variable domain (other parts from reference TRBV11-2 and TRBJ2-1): EAGVAQSPRYKIIEKRQSVAFWCNPISGHATLYWYQQILGQGPKLLIQFQNNGVVDDSQLPKDRFSAERLKGVDSTLKIQPAKLEDSAVYLCASSGLGGRLYNEQFFGPGTRLTVL.

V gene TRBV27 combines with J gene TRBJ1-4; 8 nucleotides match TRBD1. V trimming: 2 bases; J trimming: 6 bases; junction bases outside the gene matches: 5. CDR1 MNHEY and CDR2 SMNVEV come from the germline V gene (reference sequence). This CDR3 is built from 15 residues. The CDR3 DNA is TGTGCCAGCAGTTTAAGGTCGGGACAGGATGAAAAACTGTTTTTT. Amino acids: CASSLRSGQDEKLFF.

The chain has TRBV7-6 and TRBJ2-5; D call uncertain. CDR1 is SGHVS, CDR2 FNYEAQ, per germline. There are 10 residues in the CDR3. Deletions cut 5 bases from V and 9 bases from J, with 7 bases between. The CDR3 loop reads CASSSFAQYF. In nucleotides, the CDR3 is TGTGCCAGCAGCAGCTTCGCCCAGTACTTC.

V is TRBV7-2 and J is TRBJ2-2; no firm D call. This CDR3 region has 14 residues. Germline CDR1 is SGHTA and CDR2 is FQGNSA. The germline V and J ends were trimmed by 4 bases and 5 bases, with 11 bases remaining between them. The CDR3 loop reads CASSSHRFTGELFF. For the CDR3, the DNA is TGTGCCAGCAGCTCTCATCGGTTTACCGGGGAGCTGTTTTTT.

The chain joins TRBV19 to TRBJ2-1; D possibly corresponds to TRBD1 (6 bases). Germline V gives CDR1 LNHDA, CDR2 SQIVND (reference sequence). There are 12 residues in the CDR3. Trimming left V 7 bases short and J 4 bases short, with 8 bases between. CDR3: CASTGDYNEQFF. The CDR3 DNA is TGTGCCAGTACAGGGGATTACAATGAGCAGTTCTTC. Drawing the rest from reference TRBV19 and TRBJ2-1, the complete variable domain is DGGITQSPKYLFRKEGQNVTLSCEQNLNHDAMYWYRQDPGQGLRLIYYSQIVNDFQKGDIAEGYSVSREKKESFPLTVTSAQKNPTAFYLCASTGDYNEQFFGPGTRLTVL.

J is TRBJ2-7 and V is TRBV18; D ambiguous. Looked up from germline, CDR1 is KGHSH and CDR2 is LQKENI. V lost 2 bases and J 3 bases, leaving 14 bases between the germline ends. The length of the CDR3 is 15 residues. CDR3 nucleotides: TGTGCCAGCTCACCATCGTGGCAGTTGAACTACGAGCAGTACTTC. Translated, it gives CASSPSWQLNYEQYF.

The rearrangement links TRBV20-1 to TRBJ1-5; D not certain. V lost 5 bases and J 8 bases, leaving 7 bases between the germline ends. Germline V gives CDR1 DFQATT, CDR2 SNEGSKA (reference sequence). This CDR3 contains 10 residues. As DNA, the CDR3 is TGCAGTGCTGGGGAGGAGCCCCAGCATTTT. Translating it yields CSAGEEPQHF.

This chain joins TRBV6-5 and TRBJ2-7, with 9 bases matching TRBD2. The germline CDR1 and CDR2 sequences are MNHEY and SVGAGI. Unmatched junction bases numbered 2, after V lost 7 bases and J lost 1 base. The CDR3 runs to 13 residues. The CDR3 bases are TGTGCCAGCATTAGCGGGAGTTCCTACGAGCAGTACTTC. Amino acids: CASISGSSYEQYF.

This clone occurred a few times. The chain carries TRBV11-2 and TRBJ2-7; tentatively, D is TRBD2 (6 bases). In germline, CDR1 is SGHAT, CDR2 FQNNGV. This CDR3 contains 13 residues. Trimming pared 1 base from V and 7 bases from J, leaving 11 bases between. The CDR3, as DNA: TGTGCCAGCAGCTTAGGGACTACAGAAGAGCAGTACTTC. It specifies CASSLGTTEEQYF.

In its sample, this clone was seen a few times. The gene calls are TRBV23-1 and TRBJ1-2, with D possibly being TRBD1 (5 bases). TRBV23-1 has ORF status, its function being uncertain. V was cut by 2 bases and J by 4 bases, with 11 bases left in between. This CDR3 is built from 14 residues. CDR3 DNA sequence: TGCGCCAGCAGTCAAGCAGGGAGGTTCTATGGCTACACCTTC. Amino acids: CASSQAGRFYGYTF.